This T cell receptor beta chain was profiled in a study of shared clonotypes between healthy human individuals (dated by TCRdb to the early 2020s). General notes on the study: The cohort included three men and a couple of women between 18 and 49 years of age. Libraries were prepared and TCR repertoires were sequenced by different laboratories using diverse techniques, in order to increase sequencing depth and limit assay-specific biases. To estimate repertoire size and how much clonotypes are shared between individuals, the study performed deep sequencing of blood TCR repertoires from roughly five healthy adults. Per donor, leukapheresis produced somewhere between about 0.94 and 10 billion PBMCs.

V gives up 5 bases and J gives up 4 bases, and the segment between their germline ends measures 11 bases. For CDR1 and CDR2, the germline V gene lists SGHTA and FQGNSA. From the cysteine through the phenylalanine, the CDR3 covers 13 amino acids. This entry keeps only the CDR3 DNA: 39 bases, framed from base 1. Healthy HIV-negative adults with no recently reported acute infections or vaccinations were included as donors. Every donor was a Caucasian adult living in Nashville, Tennessee, USA. For unsorted samples, 96 million or so PBMCs were counted, and genomic DNA was extracted using the QIAamp DNA Blood Mini kit. Blood was collected by leukapheresis, and PBMCs were isolated by Ficoll-Histopaque density gradient centrifugation and then cryopreserved in liquid nitrogen vapor phase. Only one count was recorded for this clone. Which antigen it targets is not known. No much larger clone is present one base from it, and per-base qualities are unavailable.

Study-wide conclusions, independent of this receptor: Only blood was sampled, and tissue TCR repertoires likely differ from those in blood. The small number of donors limited the genetic and exposure-history diversity represented. Based on pairwise subsampling, the degree of clonotype sharing among donors was expected to be affected by sequencing depth.

Using the deep immunoSEQ assay, TCR CDR3 regions were amplified from genomic DNA by multiplex PCR. Genomic DNA extracted from each cell subset was distributed evenly over all wells of several immunoSEQ 96-well plates, and each plate served as one replicate. For unsorted PBMC, each replicate PCR was loaded with roughly 270 ng genomic DNA, equivalent to about 33,000 T cell genomes. Ten immunoSEQ deep assay plates were used to sequence the unsorted PBMC genomic DNA. Purified libraries were measured with a Qubit 3.0 fluorometer, size-checked on a Bioanalyzer 2100, and measured again with the KAPA Library Quantification kit. Every immunoSEQ 96-well plate was sequenced on a dedicated single-read 150-cycle Illumina NextSeq 550 flow cell. The authors processed their data as follows. Because the immunoSEQ output included only junctional sequences and no quality scores, the filtering could not be the same as the filtering used for full-length reads. To assign V/J genes and CDR3, sequences were annotated against IMGT germline references using PyIR, a Python wrapper for IgBLAST v1.9. Reads were removed for weak V/J assignments (E-value above 1e-6), missing CDR3, stop codons, out-of-frame junctions, or ambiguous translated residues. V3J clonotypes were defined as sequences sharing the same inferred V gene, J gene, and CDR3 amino acid sequence. To compute the percentage overlap between repertoires, the number of shared unique clonotypes was divided by the size of the smaller repertoire. RTK rarefaction, the Chao1 estimator, and Recon v2.1 estimates of unobserved clonotypes were used to assess repertoire richness. What TCRdb holds here is the immuneACCESS table cut down to in-frame rearrangements. Part of the clones is not present; checked against another copy, under half of the missing clones reflect an unresolved V gene, and the others are unexplained. That table supplies the V and J calls and clone size; D and trimming were determined from the DNA. A total of about 490,000 clones appear in this sample, 75% to 85% of them only once. The biggest ten clones account for around 13% of the sample.

Sequenced sample: PBMCs. This sequence was found in a woman aged 40 to 50 in good health. Some clones in this sample may be carry-over from other donors' samples. The sequence is built from TRBV7-2 and TRBJ1-2; the D gene is possibly TRBD1, with 5 bases matching. Read as DNA, the sequence is TGTGCCAGCAGCCCCGACAGATTCTATGGCTACACCTTC. Its coded protein is CASSPDRFYGYTF.